This TCR beta chain was obtained from a study of cytomegalovirus exposure and HLA in healthy donors. Vbeta (60) and Jbeta (13) primers were used in the PCR. TCRdb's table, derived via immunoSEQ multiplex PCR, lists solely in-frame clones and lacks some. The sample has 150,000 to 170,000 clones, 80% seen once. The sequence was obtained from a man aged 30-40 years in good health and CMV-seropositive. The sequenced material came from PBMCs.

The CDR3 DNA sequence: TGTGCCAGCCAACAGGGAAGGGGCAATCAGCCCCAGCATTTT. This gives the protein CASQQGRGNQPQHF. The chain joins TRBV6-5 to TRBJ1-5; TRBD1 might be the D (6 bases). The CDR3 is 14 amino acids. V gave up 8 bases and J gave up 2 bases, with 13 bases separating them. Germline V gives CDR1 MNHEY, CDR2 SVGAGI.